This T cell receptor (beta chain) was found in a study of regulatory T cells in long-lasting Graves disease. Study-wide points: Persistent disease preferred TRBV28, TRBJ1-2 and TRBJ2-5; new disease, TRBV20-1 and TRBJ2-1. New patients shared 800 to 1,000 public clonotypes, fewer than the 2,500 to 3,000 shared by persistent patients.

V lost 4 bases and J lost 1, with 10 bases in between. Per the germline V gene, CDR1 is GTSNPN and CDR2 is SVGIG (reference sequence). The CDR3 has 14 residues. The time point denotes: newly diagnosed GD, antithyroid drugs for less than 3 months. There was RNA extracted from PBMCs, and the TCR library was made from it. This clonotype has only a few counts. The antigen remains unidentified. Relying on iRepertoire HTBI primers and Arm-PCR of CDR3 regions, the team built TCR beta libraries. Each CDR3 protein is one row after TCRdb ran MiXCR on the multiplex PCR reads. There are 450,000 to 500,000 distinct CDR3 sequences in the sample; 15% to 20% occur only once, and roughly an eighth lies in the top ten. The same data also contributed to another study, on T cells in Graves' hyperthyroidism and ophthalmopathy. As that study records: First-round RT-PCR targeting the TCR CDR3 was performed with the HTBI primer set.

This specimen was peripheral blood mononuclear cells (PBMCs), taken at new diagnosis, from a patient treated with antithyroid drugs. This chain connects TRBV30 to TRBJ2-2, with a tentative D call TRBD1 (6 bases). The TCR comes from a man aged 40-55 years with Graves disease. CDR3 nucleotides: TGTGCCTGGATAGGGGGTTTGAACACCGGGGAGCTGTTTTTT. Encoded protein: CAWIGGLNTGELFF.